The present TCR beta chain was sequenced within a study of vaccination effects on CD4 cells after COVID-19. Worth noting for this clone: The antigen is not known.

CDR3 length equals 14 residues. Germline assignment: CDR1 KGHSH and CDR2 LQKENI. The ends lost 11 bases at V and 4 bases at J; junction bases unmatched: 11. Study conclusions and caveats: Marked clonal contraction was seen in infection- and vaccine-induced clones late after vaccination.

Sequencing was performed with immunoSEQ multiplex PCR; in TCRdb, only in-frame clones are kept and a portion is missing. Among about 22,000 clones listed, around 66% were seen once. ViraFEST expansion of antigen-specific CD4+ T cells with viral peptide pools preceded sequencing. Culture lasted about 11 days before CD4+ T cell isolation. Prior SARS-CoV-2 infection was absent in the vaccine recipients, as shown by negative nucleocapsid antibodies. A density of approximately 2.2 million PBMC per well was used; these cells were cultured with roughly 10 IU/ml IL-2 and roughly 10 ug/ml peptides. This sequence was found in a human donor who received a COVID-19 vaccine. The sample was CD4+ T cells from PBMCs cultured with HCoV-229E spike peptides, taken before COVID-19 vaccination. The chain uses TRBV18 and TRBJ2-3, with 8 nucleotides matching TRBD2. CDR3 bases: TGTGCCGCCATCGGGGGCGGGAGGCCAGATACGCAGTATTTT. Translation gives CAAIGGGRPDTQYF.